This TCR beta chain was identified during a study of blood T cell repertoires in COVID-19. Study-level information: The United States, Italy and Spain were the sources of the acute and convalescent COVID-19 samples. From T cells, B-cell-depleted T cells, or PBMCs came the material, which was cDNA or gDNA.

Authors' methods: Reference gene primer amplification gave nucleated cell count estimates. Using immunoSEQ multiplex PCR, the repertoire was profiled, and TCRdb retains in-frame clones only, with some absent. V, J and clone size were drawn from that table, and D and trimming were deduced from the DNA. This table has 200,000 to 250,000 clones, roughly nine tenths appearing once. The CDR3 runs 13 residues. V dropped 5 bases and J dropped 4; count of bases not matched to a gene: 4. Germline assignment: CDR1 MDHEN and CDR2 SYDVKM. The sequencing input was peripheral blood. The source is a man in his sixties with acute or convalescent COVID-19. This rearrangement joins TRBV28 to TRBJ2-7, with 8 bases aligning to TRBD1. The CDR3 coding sequence is TGTGCCAGCAGTGAGACAGGGGCTTACGAGCAGTACTTC. It codes for CASSETGAYEQYF.